Listed here are 19 T cell receptor beta chains from one sample, sequenced in a study of blood T cells in healthy people across ages. A second PCR, run for 7 to 11 cycles, used a sample-barcoded 5' primer plus a J-beta primer mix. TCRdb re-called the 5' RACE reads through MiXCR, storing one row per CDR3 protein. Of over 600,000 distinct CDR3 sequences listed, about 42% are singletons. Sequencing was done on a sample of blood. These receptors were obtained from an elderly man in good health.

The rearrangement links TRBV2 to TRBJ1-2; 10 bases fit TRBD1. Germline CDR1 and CDR2: SNHLY and FYNNEI. V was clipped by 2 bases and J by 8 bases; unmatched bases: 11. The CDR3 loop spans 16 amino acids. CDR3 in amino acids: CASSELKTGGVEGYTF. The CDR3 coding sequence is TGTGCCAGCAGTGAACTAAAGACAGGGGGCGTGGAGGGCTACACCTTC.

V gene TRBV24-1 combines with J gene TRBJ2-3; perhaps TRBD2 as D (5 bases). The CDR3 spans 12 residues. V gave up 9 bases and J gave up 4 bases, with 10 bases separating them. In germline, CDR1 is KGHDR, CDR2 SFDVKD. CDR3 sequence: CATGSGSDTQYF. Written as DNA, the CDR3 is TGTGCCACCGGAAGCGGCTCAGATACGCAGTATTTT.

This sequence joins TRBV29-1 and TRBJ2-6; D is possibly TRBD1 (6 bases). Trimming took 5 bases from V and 0 from J, leaving 8 bases between them. The CDR3 is made up of 14 amino acids. Germline CDR1 is SQVTM and CDR2 is ANQGSEA. The CDR3: CSVSDSSGANVLTF. The DNA of the CDR3 is TGCAGCGTTTCGGACAGCTCTGGGGCCAACGTCCTGACTTTC.

The gene calls are TRBV20-1 and TRBJ1-1; no clear D gene. CDR3 length: 12 amino acids. Germline loops: CDR1 DFQATT, CDR2 SNEGSKA (reference sequence). The V gene lost 6 bases and the J gene lost 0 bases, with 8 bases spanning the gap. This CDR3 reads CSAPTLNTEAFF. CDR3 nucleotide sequence: TGCAGTGCGCCGACACTGAACACTGAAGCTTTCTTT.

This chain links TRBV20-1 with TRBJ2-1; 12 nucleotides line up with TRBD2. This CDR3 has 18 residues. V dropped 0 bases and J dropped 0; count of bases not matched to a gene: 6. Germline CDR1 DFQATT, CDR2 SNEGSKA (reference sequence). In nucleotides, the CDR3 is TGCAGTGCTAGAGAAGGGACTAGCGGGTCTAGCTCCTACAATGAGCAGTTCTTC. Translation gives CSAREGTSGSSSYNEQFF.

This sequence joins TRBV25-1 and TRBJ2-4, with TRBD1 matching 9 bases. The J call is uncertain, as TRBJ2-5 better fits the DNA end. Germline assignment: CDR1 MGHDK and CDR2 SYGVNS. The CDR3 has 14 amino acids. The CDR3 DNA reads as TGTGCCAGCGGTACGAGGACAGGGGATGAGACCCAGTACTTC. This codes for CASGTRTGDETQYF.

The chain has TRBV15 and TRBJ1-1; D might be TRBD1 (5 bases). The CDR3 has 15 amino acids. Per germline, CDR1 LNHNV and CDR2 YYDKDF (reference sequence). The V end lost 3 bases, the J end lost 0 bases, and 11 bases lay between the germline ends. CDR3 DNA: TGTGCCACCAGCAGTTTAAGGGGTATGAACACTGAAGCTTTCTTT. This codes for CATSSLRGMNTEAFF.

The chain has TRBV12-3 or TRBV12-4 and TRBJ1-1; weak D call: TRBD1 (6 bases). Trimming took 3 bases from V and 4 from J, leaving 9 bases between them. The CDR3 is made up of 13 amino acids. The CDR3 region has the DNA TGTGCCAGCAGTTTTTTGGGGGCCACTGAAGCTTTCTTT. Its translation: CASSFLGATEAFF.

The chain employs TRBV27 and TRBJ2-1; D not certain. This CDR3 has 12 residues. CDR1 and CDR2 (germline): MNHEY, SMNVEV (reference sequence). Trimming removed 9 bases from V and 7 bases from J, with 13 bases in between. CDR3 nucleotide sequence: TGTGCCAGTAAGACCTCTTGGAATGAGCAGTTCTTC. Its protein is CASKTSWNEQFF.

The chain carries TRBV15 and TRBJ2-7; TRBD1 or TRBD2 may be the D gene (5 bases each). V was shortened by 0 bases and J by 3 bases, with 15 bases between the two germline ends. The CDR3 is 16 residues long. The germline CDR1 and CDR2 sequences are LNHNV and YYDKDF (reference sequence). The CDR3 is CATSRDRPSGGYEQYF. CDR3 DNA: TGTGCCACCAGCAGAGACAGGCCTTCTGGGGGCTACGAGCAGTACTTC.

This clonotype was recorded a few times. The V gene is TRBV6-2 or TRBV6-3, the J gene TRBJ2-6; D possibly uses TRBD1 or TRBD2 (5 bases each). Trimming shortened V by 5 bases and J by 2 bases, and 16 bases separated the two germline ends. Germline V gene sequence: CDR1 MNHEY, CDR2 SVGEGT. The CDR3 length is 17 residues. This chain's CDR3 is CASSRPSRDAGANVLTF. The CDR3 DNA reads TGTGCCAGCAGTCGACCATCTAGGGACGCTGGGGCCAACGTCCTGACTTTC.

This clonotype was found a few times. The V and J genes are TRBV7-6 and TRBJ2-1; 8 bases agree with TRBD2. V shed 2 bases, J shed 7 bases, and the junction held 10 bases outside the gene matches. Germline loops: CDR1 SGHVS, CDR2 FNYEAQ. The CDR3 runs to 16 residues. The CDR3 nucleotides read TGTGCCAGCAGCTTAAGGCCGGGAGGGCCTGGGAATGAGCAGTTCTTC. It translates to CASSLRPGGPGNEQFF.

This clonotype was recorded many times. This rearrangement joins TRBV20-1 to TRBJ2-1, with 12 bases that match TRBD2. Trimming took 6 bases from V and 7 from J; bases not matched to a gene: 13. The CDR3 totals 16 residues. CDR1 and CDR2 from the germline V gene are DFQATT and SNEGSKA (reference sequence). The CDR3: CSALKASGRALNEQFF. Written as DNA, the CDR3 is TGCAGTGCCTTAAAGGCTAGCGGGAGGGCCCTAAATGAGCAGTTCTTC.

This clonotype turned up a few times. The chain couples TRBV9 to TRBJ1-1; a possible D gene is TRBD1 (5 bases). Germline values: CDR1 SGDLS, CDR2 YYNGEE. The V end was cut by 0 bases, the J end by 1 base, with 10 bases between. The CDR3 runs 15 residues. The CDR3, as DNA: TGTGCCAGCAGCGTAGGTATGGGGGGGAACACTGAAGCTTTCTTT. Protein product: CASSVGMGGNTEAFF.

The rearrangement uses TRBV6-1 and TRBJ2-7; D is undetermined. Germline assignment: CDR1 MNHNS and CDR2 SASEGT. The CDR3 extends over 13 amino acids. Trimming left V 1 base short and J 6 bases short, with 10 bases between. In DNA, the CDR3 is TGTGCCAGCAGTGAAGTACCTATGTTCGAGCAGTACTTC. The encoded protein is CASSEVPMFEQYF.

There are a few counts of this clonotype. The genes are TRBV20-1 and TRBJ1-1; 7 bases line up with TRBD1. Germline assignment: CDR1 DFQATT and CDR2 SNEGSKA (reference sequence). CDR3 length: 15 residues. Trimming cost V 3 bases and J 0 bases; bases outside gene matches: 7. CDR3 region: CSASPPGQMNTEAFF. In DNA, the CDR3 is TGCAGTGCTAGCCCTCCGGGACAGATGAACACTGAAGCTTTCTTT.

The chain is built from TRBV20-1 and TRBJ2-7; D is unresolved. Trimming stripped 1 base from V and 3 bases from J, with 7 bases between. The CDR3 has 12 amino acids. CDR1 is DFQATT and CDR2 is SNEGSKA in the germline V gene (reference sequence). The CDR3 region is CSARAASYEQYF. The CDR3 DNA reads as TGCAGTGCTAGAGCGGCTAGCTACGAGCAGTACTTC.

This clonotype has more than one count but fewer than ten. The chain has TRBV7-2 and TRBJ2-3; 8 nucleotides match TRBD2. Trimming took 0 bases from V and 2 from J; bases not matched to a gene: 10. This CDR3 has 18 amino acids. The germline gives CDR1 SGHTA, CDR2 FQGNSA. CDR3 amino acids: CASSLAGVWRGDTDTQYF. The CDR3 nucleotides are TGTGCCAGCAGCTTAGCCGGGGTGTGGCGGGGGGACACAGATACGCAGTATTTT.

This clonotype occurred a few times. This clone may be a read error of a much larger clone one base away. V and J are TRBV3-1 and TRBJ2-7; perhaps TRBD1 as D (5 bases). The CDR3 has 15 amino acids. The ends were cut back, 0 bases at V and 3 bases at J, with 12 bases in the middle. Germline CDR1 is LGHDT and CDR2 is YNNKEL (reference sequence). The CDR3: CASSQDSRDSYEQYF. The DNA for the CDR3 is TGTGCCAGCAGCCAAGACTCACGAGACAGCTACGAGCAGTACTTC.